The clone carrying this T cell receptor beta chain was seen a handful of times. The sample is drawn from a study of T cells in Graves' hyperthyroidism and ophthalmopathy. Amplification targeted TCR beta CDR3 regions from RNA transcripts. An initial round of RT-PCR targeting the TCR CDR3 relied on the HTBI primer set. MiXCR was run by TCRdb on the multiplex PCR reads, yielding one entry per CDR3 protein. The data show some 500,000 distinct CDR3 sequences, approximately 14% seen once. Sequencing was carried out using blood. The receptor was isolated from a woman aged 18-29 years with Graves' hyperthyroidism.

The CDR3 sequence is CASSELGGEELPIAKNIQYF. The CDR3, as DNA: TGCGCCAGCAGTGAGTTGGGGGGGGAAGAGCTCCCTATAGCCAAAAACATTCAGTACTTC. V gene TRBV10-2 combines with J gene TRBJ2-4, with 7 positions matching TRBD2. Trimming at V came to 1 base and at J to 0 bases, leaving 15 bases not matched to a gene. Germline V gene sequence: CDR1 WSHSY, CDR2 SAAADI. This CDR3 contains 20 residues.